This T cell receptor (beta chain) was retrieved from a study of cytomegalovirus exposure and HLA in healthy donors (dated by TCRdb to about 2017). With regard to the full study: According to an earlier analysis of several hundred of the donors, about 190 million T cells yielded over 90 million unique TCR beta sequences and around 280 Gb of sequence data. Around 320 gigabases of sequencing data and tens of millions of unique TCR sequences were included in an early release covering roughly 600 HLA-typed donors. Among the approximately 420 genotyped donors, around 81% belonged to the genetic ancestry cluster associated with self-reported Caucasian donors. The study aimed to test whether cataloging public T cell receptors could reveal signatures of past pathogen exposure. The T cell repertoires of roughly 660 subjects were profiled by immunosequencing and related to cytomegalovirus serostatus. In addition to the first cohort of roughly 670 subjects, a separate validation cohort of 100 to 150 different subjects was used. High-throughput TCR immunosequencing, statistical association of individual TCRs with disease status, and machine learning were combined to predict cytomegalovirus infection status. To study patterns of TCR occurrence, a later analysis re-analyzed previously published TCR beta repertoires from 500 to 850 donors and added high-resolution HLA genotyping. In the later analysis, no new phenotypic data were used to find candidate immune exposures; instead, reliance was placed on TCR beta sequences and their occurrence across donors. An earlier analysis of some 600 of the donors applied high-throughput TCR beta sequencing to assess whether each TCR beta V gene segment acted as functional or pseudogenic. Donor age, sex, ethnicity and CMV serostatus were compiled together with the repertoire data. A later genetic analysis used genome-wide SNP genotypes for about 60% of the roughly 700 donors, treating that subset as a discovery cohort. All discovery cohort repertoires had been generated using a single sequencing platform. Class I and class II HLA loci were covered by the typing at four-digit resolution. Typing coverage differed by locus: A, B, C, DRB1 and DQB1 were typed in about 629-640 donors, DQA1 in 522, DPA1 in around 580, and DPB1 in approximately 450. Several DR-DQ haplotypes were treated as single units for association and clustering because of strong linkage in the cohort. Across 300 to 500 genotyped donors of the cohort, an average of approximately 240,000 unique TCR beta nucleotide sequences per donor were sequenced, and approximately 17% of those sequences were non-productive. Overall study outcomes, separate from this receptor: In a later genetic analysis, fewer N-insertions in productive TCRs were reported among donors in an Asian-associated ancestry cluster than the roughly 700-donor mean. An association between a missense DCLRE1C variant and V-gene and J-gene trimming of TCR beta chains was found in a later genetic analysis and replicated in an independent cohort. In a later analysis, several top co-occurrence clusters were reported to appear linked to parvovirus B19, influenza, CMV and Epstein-Barr virus. HLA typing was unavailable for some donors at each locus, so association tests used only the typed subset. Sequencing depth was assumed to be roughly uniform across donors in the presence/absence analyses, though that assumption may not hold. In an earlier analysis of about 600 of the donors, most TCR beta V segments appeared in productive rearrangements about 87% or about 30% of the time, broadly matching IMGT annotations. A later analysis found that TCR association rates varied across HLA loci, with DRB1 alleles showing the most associated TCRs and HLA-C alleles the fewest. A few of the identified cytomegalovirus-associated TCR beta chains were confirmed in vitro to be specific for cytomegalovirus antigens. Compared with equally common non-associated chains, HLA-associated TCR beta chains in a later analysis were more clonally expanded and had lower generation probabilities. A further reported finding was that TCR beta sequences accurately predicted the HLA-A and HLA-B alleles for most subjects in the first cohort. In the study, some 160 TCR beta chains were listed as associated with cytomegalovirus. The sequencing pipeline was judged likely to have produced a cluster of highly shared sequence variants as a technical artifact. Most TCR sequences were observed very rarely across donors, whereas some public TCRs were present in many individuals. This cohort had only TCR beta chains sequenced, and the lack of alpha or paired-chain data limited which features could be detected. Most CMV-associated TCR beta chains appeared to be HLA-restricted in a later analysis, and the HLA associations seemed to be driven largely by CMV exposure. Immune exposure information for the cohort was limited to CMV serostatus. Some IMGT-functional V segments, including TRBV6-2 and TRBV6-3, could not be distinguished by the 87-base-pair reads and were therefore excluded. It was suggested by the authors that the approach could potentially be generalized to other disease states and immunological phenotypes. The classifier was reported to diagnose cytomegalovirus status with high specificity and sensitivity in both the original cohort and the validation cohort. Linkage disequilibrium might explain the correlated functional status among segregating V segments, but an unknown experimental factor could not be excluded. Because counts were too low, about 18 rarely observed V segments, including chromosome 9 orphons, were left out of the earlier analysis of some 640 of the donors. A later analysis associated about 17,000 TCR beta sequences with specific HLA alleles at a false discovery rate of 0.05. When HLA alleles, especially DR and DQ, strongly co-occurred, attributing TCR associations to individual alleles was difficult.

Here V drops 5 bases and J drops 2 bases, and the junction holds 7 bases not matched to any gene. The CDR1 and CDR2 encoded by the germline V gene (reference sequence) are PRHDT and FYEKMQ. There are 15 amino acids in the CDR3, from cysteine to phenylalanine inclusive. The retained sequence is limited to the CDR3, 45 bases, with the frame set at the first base. The cohort was made up of several hundred healthy bone marrow donors. At the time of sampling, every cohort member was nominally healthy, though immune exposures that went unrecorded were likely present. The donor was CMV seropositive and was included in the group of some 290 seropositive cohort members. Every donor gave a peripheral blood sample, and the peripheral blood mononuclear cells from that sample were used for TCR beta sequencing. The Qiagen DNeasy Blood Extraction Kit was used to extract genomic DNA from the blood cell samples. Libraries were prepared through the immunoSEQ multiplex PCR assay. The multiplex PCR relied on a mix of 60 forward primers for TCR Vbeta segments and 13 reverse primers for TCR Jbeta segments. Amplification of the CDR3 region of rearranged TCR beta genes was performed with a multiplex PCR assay on genomic DNA. Amplified TCR beta libraries were sequenced as 87-base-pair reads on the Illumina HiSeq System. The original pipeline was this. A later analysis tallied 70 million to 100 million unique TCR beta chains across the 666 repertoires, and around 10 million of those chains were shared by two or more donors. To remove PCR and sequencing errors, raw reads were error-corrected and collapsed into unique sequences using a nearest-neighbor algorithm that merged closely related sequences. Alignment of CDR3 sequences to IMGT reference sequences was used to assign V, D and J gene segments. For a sequence to be retained, at least a six-nucleotide match to both a V gene segment and a J gene segment was required. Rearrangements were called productive when the CDR3 lacked stop codons and stayed in frame with V and J; all others were non-productive. Following IMGT convention, CDR3 was defined as the stretch from the second conserved V-encoded cysteine up to the conserved J-encoded phenylalanine. The earlier analysis of 587 of the donors excluded sequences that lacked an unambiguous match to a single V gene segment. An earlier analysis of a few hundred of the donors classified V segments as functional when productive rearrangements were above 56.7% and as segregating when the standard deviation between donors was above 5%. A statistical classification framework was built for diagnosing cytomegalovirus status from the catalog of TCR beta chain sequences. A later analysis assigned V and J genes by comparing TCR nucleotide sequences with IMGT/GENE-DB human TR gene sequences. Using the TCRdist pipeline, a later analysis assigned CDR3 sequences along with most-parsimonious VDJ recombination scenarios. In a later analysis, every TCR beta chain was defined by the combination of its CDR3 amino acid sequence and its V-gene family, and reads without a unique V-gene family were dropped. A later analysis removed 500 to 650 highly shared, low-generation-probability nucleotide sequences to deal with suspected cross-contamination and a sequencing artifact. In a later analysis, a clonal expansion index for each public chain was calculated from normalized within-repertoire ranks of inferred template counts. Generation probabilities in a later analysis came from a VDJ recombination model fitted to out-of-frame rearrangements, and those results were checked against IGoR. Hypergeometric tests were used in a later analysis to score TCR-TCR, TCR-HLA and TCR-CMV co-occurrence, with a repertoire-size bias correction applied to the TCR pairs. In a later analysis, false discovery rates were estimated by permuting HLA or CMV assignments 20 times. In a later analysis, co-occurring TCRs were grouped with DBSCAN, and TCRdist sequence similarity was added when clustering was performed within HLA-allele-positive subsets. Repertoires with fewer than 30,000 or more than 120,000 public chains were left out of co-occurrence clustering, as were a few repertoires with anomalous nucleotide sharing. Not all clones reach the TCRdb copy of this immuneACCESS table, which keeps in-frame sequences only. Checked studies attribute under half of the gap to unresolved V genes and leave the rest unexplained. V and J calls and clone size are as listed in that table; D and trimming were resolved from the DNA. This sample gives more than 65,000 clones in total; roughly three quarters of them show up just once. 22% of the sample is held by the ten biggest clonotypes.

A remark on this clone: What this receptor recognizes is not known. There are no base qualities to consult, and no much larger clone falls within one base.

Recombination connected TRBV13 to TRBJ2-7, and 9 bases in between align with TRBD2. The TCR comes from a woman aged 40 to 55 in good health and CMV-seropositive. Sequencing was carried out using PBMCs. The CDR3 in this case is CASSPQREVAYEQYF. The DNA sequence reads TGTGCCAGCAGCCCTCAGCGGGAGGTGGCCTACGAGCAGTACTTC.